Listed below are T cell receptor beta chains from one sample, sequenced in a study of blood T cell repertoires in COVID-19. The method was immunoSEQ multiplex PCR; TCRdb's version includes in-frame clones alone and lacks a portion of them. This table holds about 85,000 clones, 91% found once. The sample comprised peripheral blood. The receptors shown here come from a human donor with active COVID-19. The donor label of this sample is uncertain. The CDR3 runs from the conserved cysteine through the conserved F or W. Fields, in order: V gene, J gene, CDR3 protein.

TRBV25-1,TRBJ1-6,CASSGLDGDSSPLHF
TRBV2,TRBJ1-6,CASMRVKGSPLHF
TRBV7-3,TRBJ2-5,CASSRGTGDLETQYF
TRBV6-5,TRBJ1-4,CAVLEGTNEKLFF
TRBV5-4,TRBJ1-1,CASSLGRGRNTEAFF
TRBV28,TRBJ1-2,CASRDLQFFYGYTF
TRBV11-2,TRBJ2-7,CASSRLDEQYF
TRBV6-1,TRBJ2-1,CASSVGPPNPSYNEQFF
TRBV5-4,TRBJ1-2,CASSPRQGRLANYGYTF
TRBV3-1/TRBV3-2,TRBJ1-2,CASSHGQGGAYGYTF
TRBV2,TRBJ2-7,CASSEGQGDSYEQYF
TRBV6-4,TRBJ1-2,CASRASGKGDYGYTF
TRBV27,TRBJ1-1,CASSLGRQAATEAFF
TRBV27,TRBJ2-3,CASSQLVTGTDTQYF
TRBV2,TRBJ2-7,CASSRSYEQYF
TRBV28,TRBJ1-2,CATTFDRWNGYTF
TRBV13,TRBJ1-2,CASSPQTGGGYTF
TRBV5-1,TRBJ1-4,CASSPGQGSNEKLFF
TRBV7-7,TRBJ1-3,CASSLTSDSGNTIYF
TRBV15,TRBJ1-5,CATSQLAGGTGQPQHF
TRBV7-2,TRBJ1-4,CASSTVGTGWEKLFF
TRBV7-8,TRBJ2-7,CASSWGSGGATYEQYF
TRBV5-1,TRBJ1-1,CASSLDGGGEAFF
TRBV6-6,TRBJ2-5,CASTPYSQGGETQYF
TRBV28,TRBJ1-2,CASSTSGQGDYGYTF
TRBV5-1,TRBJ2-7,CASSLPRRKHYEQYF
TRBV5-6,TRBJ2-1,CASSSQGQGMIEQFF
TRBV28,TRBJ2-5,CASSSARSVGETQYF
TRBV7-9,TRBJ2-7,CASSPRTGRDFYEQYF
TRBV7-9,TRBJ2-3,CASSLPYRDPSHTQYF
TRBV5-8,TRBJ1-5,CASVSVNQPQHF
TRBV5-1,TRBJ2-2,CASNPGTELNTGELFF
TRBV11-2,TRBJ1-1,CASSLVSTEAFF
TRBV9,TRBJ1-3,CASSVIAGTIYF
TRBV7-8,TRBJ1-6,CASSLDRPSNSPLHF
TRBV5-1,TRBJ2-3,CASSPGTGVTDTQYF
TRBV28,TRBJ2-6,CASRRRHESGANVLTF
TRBV9,TRBJ1-4,CASSVGTGRTEKLFF
TRBV12-3/TRBV12-4,TRBJ1-6,CASSLDAGNSHVF
TRBV24-1,TRBJ2-1,CATAQGYNEQFF
TRBV18,TRBJ2-4,CASSPPATGLAGLAKNIQYF
TRBV2,TRBJ1-6,CASSEDSFSYNSPLHF
TRBV28,TRBJ2-7,CASSTGTYEQYF
TRBV4-1,TRBJ2-7,CASSQDQGWSTYEQYF
TRBV7-9,TRBJ2-3,CASSSGQGITDTQYF
TRBV4-1,TRBJ2-1,CASSQARGHNEQFF
TRBV5-1,TRBJ2-7,CASSDVTILTPRAYEQYF
TRBV5-5,TRBJ2-1,CASSNRQVYNEQFF
TRBV10-2,TRBJ2-3,CASSGERGRLSSISTDTQYF
TRBV6-4,TRBJ2-3,CATIPPSSHTDTQYF
TRBV5-1,TRBJ1-1,CASSLGAANTEAFF
TRBV28,TRBJ2-7,CASGPGRTTYEQYF
TRBV5-1,TRBJ1-1,CASSVTGKKNTEAFF